This TCR beta chain was sequenced for a study of response to subunit inactivated influenza vaccine. TCRdb processed the RT-PCR reads anew with MiXCR; each CDR3 protein has one entry. The table lists roughly 500,000 distinct CDR3 sequences, 16% of them singletons. Germline V gene lookup returns CDR1 MNHNS and CDR2 SASEGT. The CDR3 totals 14 residues. The V and J ends lost 5 bases and 7 bases, in that order; junction bases with no gene match: 5. Study outcomes and limitations: Authors proposed each seasonal influenza vaccination draws in few new T cells.

As to this clonotype: Its antigen is not known.

This TCR was sampled from a man aged 50-75 years who received an inactivated influenza vaccine. The specimen was CD4+ T cells sorted from PBMCs, collected about 24 months after vaccination. The J gene is TRBJ2-1, the V gene TRBV6-1; 10 bases map to TRBD1. The CDR3: CASSRQGAKNEQFF. DNA of the CDR3: TGTGCCAGCAGTAGACAGGGGGCGAAGAATGAGCAGTTCTTC.